A single T cell receptor (beta chain) is shown here with its context. Its cognate antigen has yet to be identified. No qualities accompany the bases; no much larger clone lies one base away. Genomic DNA was extracted from sorted cells for sequencing of the TCRbeta CDR3 region. TCRbeta CDR3 regions were sequenced using the immunoSEQ Assay. TCRdb retrieved this table from immuneACCESS and kept in-frame rearrangements only. Not all clones are present; in checked studies, unresolved V genes account for under half, and no reason is known for the remainder. This sample gives about 110,000 clones in total; just over 90% of them show up just once. The biggest ten clones account for more than 0.4% of the sample. CDR1 and CDR2, looked up from the germline V gene, are SGHTA and FQGNSA. V and J lose 0 bases and 1 base, and a span of 6 bases separates them. From cysteine to phenylalanine, the CDR3 is 14 amino acids long. The read is trimmed to its CDR3 DNA, 42 bases read in frame from base 1.

The data stem from a study of OX40 agonist ivuxolimab in advanced cancers. Looking at the study overall: Ivuxolimab, which targeted the costimulatory receptor OX40 (CD134), was an agonistic, fully human IgG2 monoclonal antibody. Partial responses occurred in three dose-escalation patients, of whom one had hepatocellular carcinoma and two had cutaneous melanoma. Of the approximately 54 dose-escalation patients, hepatocellular carcinoma was present in 19, melanoma in approximately 15, renal cell carcinoma in 9 and head and neck cancer in 9. Patients were allowed to have had prior anti-PD-1, anti-PD-L1 or anti-CTLA-4 therapy, and more than 30% of the dose-escalation patients had previously received checkpoint inhibitors. The point of sequencing TCRbeta in the periphery was to test whether ivuxolimab changed TCR sequence diversity and drove clonal T-cell expansion. Intravenous ivuxolimab was administered to patients every 2 weeks at six dose levels: 0.01, 0.1, 0.3, 1.5, 3 and 10 mg/kg. The monotherapy dose-escalation portion (N ≈ 52 patients) of the phase I ivuxolimab trial is reported in the paper. The dose-escalation cohort was around 83% male with a mean age of roughly 62 years, ranging from roughly 23 to 80. The paper's findings and limits, for the study overall: At doses from 0.1 to 3.0 mg/kg, clonal expansion was seen in both CD4+ and CD8+ blood T cells between baseline and week 6. Which antigens the clonally expanded peripheral T cells were specific for was not determined. After ivuxolimab, more expanded clones were found on average in CD8+ T cells than in CD4+ T cells. In the 0.1-3.0 mg/kg groups, partial responders had among the lowest normalized peripheral clonal expansion, particularly in CD8+ T cells. Low levels of normalized T-cell clonal expansion were also seen in some nonresponding patients.

The trial excluded patients who had a history of autoimmune disease or who were on systemic immunosuppression. In every dose cohort, peripheral blood was drawn for TCR sequencing at baseline, cycle 4 day 1, and cycle 7 day 1. The samples were taken from a phase I, first-in-human, multicenter, open-label dose-escalation trial of ivuxolimab. Adults with locally advanced or metastatic head and neck squamous cell, hepatocellular, melanoma or renal cell carcinoma were enrolled in the trial. Before TCR sequencing, CD4+ T cells and CD8+ T cells were sorted from peripheral blood as separate populations. The sample was CD4+ or CD8+ T cells sorted from blood, taken in a trial of the OX40 agonist ivuxolimab. This chain joins TRBV7-2 to TRBJ1-1; confidence is insufficient to name the D gene. The source is an adult with an advanced solid tumor such as melanoma, head and neck, liver or kidney cancer. The DNA reads as follows: TGTGCCAGCAGCTTAGCGCCGGGGAACACTGAAGCTTTCTTT. Translated, this is CASSLAPGNTEAFF. The CDR3, completed at both ends by the reference TRBV7-2 and TRBJ1-1 genes, gives the full variable domain GAGVSQSPSNKVTEKGKDVELRCDPISGHTALYWYRQSLGQGLEFLIYFQGNSAPDKSGLPSDRFSAERTGGSVSTLTIQRTQQEDSAVYLCASSLAPGNTEAFFGQGTRLTVV.